A selection of T cell receptor beta chains follows, all from one sample in a study of blood T cell repertoires in COVID-19. Here immunoSEQ multiplex PCR was the method, and the copy in TCRdb shows in-frame clones only, minus some. The sample yields under 150,000 clones, about nine tenths seen once. Sequenced sample: peripheral blood. The receptors were gathered from a woman between 45 and 65 years old with acute or convalescent COVID-19. Each CDR3 is given with its conserved first and last residue. Each record gives: D gene, J gene, clone size, V gene, CDR3 protein, CDR3 DNA. A D gene is named only where the DNA matches it firmly. Size is stated for part of the rows, as once, few or many counts, or as a class when the clone is expanded.

d_gene: NA; j_gene: TRBJ1-2; abundance: NA; v_gene: TRBV24-1; CDR3aa: CATSDFRHLDGYTF; CDR3nt: TGTGCCACCAGTGATTTTCGACATCTGGATGGCTACACCTTC
d_gene: TRBD1; j_gene: TRBJ2-1; abundance: NA; v_gene: TRBV18; CDR3aa: CASSPHLDRGGNEQFF; CDR3nt: TGTGCCAGCTCACCACATCTGGACAGGGGTGGAAATGAGCAGTTCTTC
d_gene: NA; j_gene: TRBJ2-7; abundance: NA; v_gene: TRBV5-1; CDR3aa: CASSYLRDTSYEQYF; CDR3nt: TGCGCCAGCAGCTACCTACGGGACACTTCCTACGAGCAGTACTTC
d_gene: TRBD1; j_gene: TRBJ1-5; abundance: NA; v_gene: TRBV6-5; CDR3aa: CASSPSDRAQHF; CDR3nt: TGTGCCAGCAGTCCCTCCGACAGGGCCCAGCATTTT
d_gene: NA; j_gene: TRBJ1-4; abundance: NA; v_gene: TRBV11-1; CDR3aa: CASSRRGTNEKLFF; CDR3nt: TGTGCCAGCAGTCGCCGGGGAACTAATGAAAAACTGTTTTTT
d_gene: TRBD1; j_gene: TRBJ2-7; abundance: NA; v_gene: TRBV18; CDR3aa: CASSLDRTGAGEQYF; CDR3nt: TGTGCCAGCTCACTCGACCGGACAGGGGCCGGCGAGCAGTACTTC
d_gene: NA; j_gene: TRBJ1-1; abundance: once; v_gene: TRBV9; CDR3aa: CASSVEAGPTEAFF; CDR3nt: TGTGCCAGCAGCGTAGAAGCAGGGCCCACTGAAGCTTTCTTT
d_gene: NA; j_gene: TRBJ1-5; abundance: NA; v_gene: TRBV30; CDR3aa: CAWTESGAQPQHF; CDR3nt: TGTGCCTGGACGGAGTCAGGGGCCCAGCCCCAGCATTTT
d_gene: NA; j_gene: TRBJ1-5; abundance: NA; v_gene: TRBV7-8; CDR3aa: CASSSRTGYSNQPQHF; CDR3nt: TGTGCCAGCAGCTCCCGTACAGGTTATAGCAATCAGCCCCAGCATTTT
d_gene: NA; j_gene: TRBJ1-5; abundance: NA; v_gene: TRBV6-2/TRBV6-3; CDR3aa: CASSYSGGVESNQPQHF; CDR3nt: TGTGCCAGCAGTTACTCGGGGGGGGTGGAGAGCAATCAGCCCCAGCATTTT
d_gene: NA; j_gene: TRBJ2-2; abundance: NA; v_gene: TRBV30; CDR3aa: CAWTQGFSGELFF; CDR3nt: TGTGCCTGGACTCAGGGATTCAGTGGGGAGCTGTTTTTT
d_gene: NA; j_gene: TRBJ1-3; abundance: NA; v_gene: TRBV19; CDR3aa: CASSQSAGNTIYF; CDR3nt: TGTGCCAGTAGTCAGAGCGCTGGAAACACCATATATTTT
d_gene: NA; j_gene: TRBJ1-5; abundance: NA; v_gene: TRBV19; CDR3aa: CASMSVYSNQPQHF; CDR3nt: TGTGCCAGTATGTCGGTCTATAGCAATCAGCCCCAGCATTTT
d_gene: TRBD1; j_gene: TRBJ2-7; abundance: NA; v_gene: TRBV9; CDR3aa: CASSAGQGPYEQYF; CDR3nt: TGTGCCAGCAGCGCCGGACAGGGCCCCTACGAGCAGTACTTC